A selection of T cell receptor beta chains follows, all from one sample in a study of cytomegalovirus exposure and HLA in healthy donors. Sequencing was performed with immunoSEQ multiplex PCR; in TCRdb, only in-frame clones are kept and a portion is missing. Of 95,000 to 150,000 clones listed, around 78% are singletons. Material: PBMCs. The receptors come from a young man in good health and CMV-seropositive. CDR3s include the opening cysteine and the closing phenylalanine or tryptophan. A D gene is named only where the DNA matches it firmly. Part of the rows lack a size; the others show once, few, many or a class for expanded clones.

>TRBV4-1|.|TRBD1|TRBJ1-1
TGCGCCAGCCGACAGGGCATGAACACTGAAGCTTTCTTT
CASRQGMNTEAFF
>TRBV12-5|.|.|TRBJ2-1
TGTGCTAGTGGTCTGGACAGTCCCAGCTCCTACAATGAGCAGTTCTTC
CASGLDSPSSYNEQFF
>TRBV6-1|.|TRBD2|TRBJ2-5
TGTGCCAGCAGTGGACGACTAGCGGGGGACCAAGAGACCCAGTACTTC
CASSGRLAGDQETQYF
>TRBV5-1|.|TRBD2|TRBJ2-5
TGCGCCAGCAGCCCCCGGGGGGATCAAGAGACCCAGTACTTC
CASSPRGDQETQYF
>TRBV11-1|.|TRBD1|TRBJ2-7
TGTGCCAGCAGCTTCGCAGGGGGTAGTCGCGAGCAGTACTTC
CASSFAGGSREQYF
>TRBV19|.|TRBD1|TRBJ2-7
TGTGCCAGTAGCAACGGACAGGCTAGCTCCTACGAGCAGTACTTC
CASSNGQASSYEQYF
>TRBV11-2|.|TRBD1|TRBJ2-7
TGTGCCAGCAGCTCGAGACAGGGATACGAGCAGTACTTC
CASSSRQGYEQYF
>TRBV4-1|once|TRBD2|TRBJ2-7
TGCGCCAGCAGCCCGGAAGGCTTGGGACTAGGCATCCACGAGCAGTACTTC
CASSPEGLGLGIHEQYF
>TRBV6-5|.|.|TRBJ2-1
TGTGCCAGCAGCGACGGCGGGGTTTACAATGAGCAGTTCTTC
CASSDGGVYNEQFF
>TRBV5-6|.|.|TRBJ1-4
TGTGCCAGCAGCTTGGGCAGTTCAACTAATGAAAAACTGTTTTTT
CASSLGSSTNEKLFF
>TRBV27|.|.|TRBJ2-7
TGTGCCAGCAGTTTATCGAGGGGGACCTACGAGCAGTACTTC
CASSLSRGTYEQYF
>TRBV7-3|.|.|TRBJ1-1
TGTGCCAGCAGCTTATCCCCCCTCACTGAAGCTTTCTTT
CASSLSPLTEAFF
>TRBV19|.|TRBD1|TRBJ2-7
TGTGCCAGTAGTACCGGGACAGGGAGCGAGCAGTACTTC
CASSTGTGSEQYF
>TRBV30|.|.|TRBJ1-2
TGTGCCTGGAGGCACAACAGGGTTTGGGGCTACACCTTC
CAWRHNRVWGYTF
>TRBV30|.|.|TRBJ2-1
TGTGCCTGGAGTGAAGCAATCAATGAGCAGTTCTTC
CAWSEAINEQFF
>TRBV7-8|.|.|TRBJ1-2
TGTGCCAGCAGCGTCTTATCAGGCGCCTATGGCTACACCTTC
CASSVLSGAYGYTF
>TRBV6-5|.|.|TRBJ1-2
TGTGCCAGCAGTTACGGGCAGGGAATCGGGGGCTACACCTTC
CASSYGQGIGGYTF
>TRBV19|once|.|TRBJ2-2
TGTGCCAGTAGTATGTCGGCTAGTGGGTTCACCGGGGAGCTGTTTTTT
CASSMSASGFTGELFF
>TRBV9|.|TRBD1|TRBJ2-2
TGTGCCAGCAGCATACGGACAGGGGGCGCGAACACCGGGGAGCTGTTTTTT
CASSIRTGGANTGELFF
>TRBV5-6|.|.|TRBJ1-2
TGTGCCAGCAGCTTGTGGACCGGCGGGGACTATGGCTACACCTTC
CASSLWTGGDYGYTF
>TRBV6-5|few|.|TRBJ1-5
TGTGCCAGCAGTTCCGGACAGTTCGGGCCCCAGCATTTT
CASSSGQFGPQHF
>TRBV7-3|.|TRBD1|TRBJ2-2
TGTGCCAGCAGCCAAGACAGGGGTGCCGGGGAGCTGTTTTTT
CASSQDRGAGELFF
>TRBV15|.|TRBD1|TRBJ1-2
TGTGCCACCAGCAGAGAGATTGGACAGGTCTATGGCTACACCTTC
CATSREIGQVYGYTF
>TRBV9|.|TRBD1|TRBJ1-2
TGTGCCAGCAGCGTAGGTCAGGGGGTCTATGGCTACACCTTC
CASSVGQGVYGYTF
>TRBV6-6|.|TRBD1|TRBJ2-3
TGTGCCAGCAGTTACACCGGGACAGGGGGCTCAGATACGCAGTATTTT
CASSYTGTGGSDTQYF
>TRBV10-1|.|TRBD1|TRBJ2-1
TGCGCCAGCAGTGAGTCTCTAATCTGGACAGGGAGGAATGAGCAGTTCTTC
CASSESLIWTGRNEQFF
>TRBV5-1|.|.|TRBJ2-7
TGCGCCAGCAGCTTGTCGTCCACTCTAGGCGAGCAGTACTTC
CASSLSSTLGEQYF
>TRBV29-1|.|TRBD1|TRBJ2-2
TGCAGCGTTGACAGGGGGCACACCGGGGAGCTGTTTTTT
CSVDRGHTGELFF
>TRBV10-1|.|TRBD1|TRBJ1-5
TGCGCCAGCAGTGATACCGGGACAGGGCTAGCTGGGCAGCCCCAGCATTTT
CASSDTGTGLAGQPQHF
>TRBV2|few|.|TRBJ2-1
TGTGCCAGCAGTGAACGCGGGACCACTGACAATGAGCAGTTCTTC
CASSERGTTDNEQFF
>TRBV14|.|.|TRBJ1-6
TGTGCCAGCAGCCGTGGACAGTATAATTCACCCCTCCACTTT
CASSRGQYNSPLHF
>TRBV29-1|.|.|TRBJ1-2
TGCAGCGGGTACAGGGATGGCTACACCTTC
CSGYRDGYTF
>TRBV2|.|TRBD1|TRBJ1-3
TGTGCCAGCAGTTACAGGGGCTCTGGAAACACCATATATTTT
CASSYRGSGNTIYF